Following are 12 T cell receptor beta chains from one sample sequenced in a study of shared clonotypes between healthy human individuals. Assay used: immunoSEQ multiplex PCR; TCRdb lists only in-frame clones, some missing. Of about 600,000 clones in the sample, 95% to 98% were seen once. CD45RO negativity and positive selection for CCR7 defined naive CD8 cells, a population that excluded terminally differentiated effector memory CD45RA+ cells. The specimen was naive CD8+ T cells sorted from blood. These receptor sequences come from a man younger than 45 in good health.

The chain recombines TRBV9 with TRBJ1-2; possible D gene TRBD1, 6 bases. The CDR3 covers 14 residues. Trimming removed 0 bases from V and 4 bases from J, with 10 bases in between. Germline V gene sequence: CDR1 SGDLS, CDR2 YYNGEE. Written as DNA, the CDR3 is TGTGCCAGCAGCGTAGGGACAGCGGGCTATGGCTACACCTTC. Translating it yields CASSVGTAGYGYTF. Full variable domain (remainder filled in from reference TRBV9 and TRBJ1-2): DSGVTQTPKHLITATGQRVTLRCSPRSGDLSVYWYQQSLDQGLQFLIQYYNGEERAKGNILERFSAQQFPDLHSELNLSSLELGDSALYFCASSVGTAGYGYTFGSGTRLTVV.

The chain uses TRBV7-9 and TRBJ2-4, with TRBD2 identical over 9 bases. V shed 5 bases, J shed 7 bases, and the junction held 12 bases outside the gene matches. Germline V gives CDR1 SEHNR, CDR2 FQNEAQ (reference sequence). The CDR3 length is 16 residues. The CDR3 protein is CASSQVPSGIENIQYF. The CDR3 DNA follows: TGTGCCAGCAGCCAAGTCCCTAGCGGGATAGAGAACATTCAGTACTTC. Filled out from reference TRBV7-9 and TRBJ2-4, the complete variable domain reads DTGVSQNPRHKITKRGQNVTFRCDPISEHNRLYWYRQTLGQGPEFLTYFQNEAQLEKSRLLSDRFSAERPKGSFSTLEIQRTEQGDSAMYLCASSQVPSGIENIQYFGAGTRLSVL.

The chain couples TRBV6-6 to TRBJ1-1; TRBD1 agrees at 7 bases. The CDR3 spans 13 residues. CDR1 MNHNY and CDR2 SVGAGI come from the germline V gene (reference sequence). V trimming: 10 bases; J trimming: 4 bases; junction bases outside the gene matches: 9. The DNA of the CDR3 is TGTGCCACCTCTCCAGGGGGAGGCACTGAAGCTTTCTTT. It is translated as CATSPGGGTEAFF.

The rearrangement joins TRBV4-3 to TRBJ2-1, with 8 bases matching TRBD2. V trimming: 0 bases; J trimming: 4 bases; junction bases outside the gene matches: 5. From germline, CDR1 is LGHNA and CDR2 YSLEER. The CDR3 has 16 residues. DNA for the CDR3: TGCGCCAGCAGCCAAGACCCGGGACTAGAGTACAATGAGCAGTTCTTC. Translating it yields CASSQDPGLEYNEQFF.

This rearrangement joins TRBV25-1 to TRBJ1-1; D remains unclear. Trimming pared 6 bases from V and 7 bases from J, leaving 15 bases between. This CDR3 is built from 13 residues. Germline CDR1 reads MGHDK; CDR2 reads SYGVNS. The CDR3 spells CASRAAGLDEAFF. The CDR3 DNA reads TGTGCCAGCAGGGCTGCGGGCCTTGATGAAGCTTTCTTT.

This sequence joins TRBV7-6 and TRBJ2-7; D unresolved. Germline V CDR1 and CDR2: SGHVS, FNYEAQ. V gave up 5 bases and J gave up 2 bases, with 10 bases separating them. The CDR3 length is 13 residues. This CDR3 is CASSPGSTYEQYF. The CDR3 nucleotides are TGTGCCAGCAGCCCCGGGTCTACCTACGAGCAGTACTTC.

This chain joins TRBV4-1 and TRBJ2-7; 7 positions agree with TRBD2. Germline CDR1 reads MGHRA; CDR2 reads YSYEKL. CDR3 length: 15 residues. V gave up 1 base and J gave up 1 base; unmatched junction bases: 4. This chain's CDR3 is CASSQVLAGSYEQYF. CDR3 DNA: TGCGCCAGCAGCCAAGTATTAGCGGGTTCCTACGAGCAGTACTTC.

The chain joins TRBV7-9 to TRBJ2-7, with TRBD2 identical over 10 bases. V lost 5 bases and J lost 7; bases outside the gene matches: 11. Looked up from germline, CDR1 is SEHNR and CDR2 is FQNEAQ (reference sequence). This CDR3 is 15 amino acids long. CDR3 amino acids: CASSDGLAESGEQYF. The CDR3, as DNA: TGTGCCAGCAGCGATGGACTAGCGGAATCGGGTGAGCAGTACTTC.

The chain employs TRBV9 and TRBJ2-1, with 12 bases matching TRBD2. The J segment lost 6 bases and the V segment lost 0 bases, leaving 1 base of the junction unmatched. Germline V CDR1 and CDR2: SGDLS, YYNGEE. The CDR3 contains 15 residues. The CDR3 nucleotides read TGTGCCAGCAGCGTAGGGGGACTAGCGGGCAATGAGCAGTTCTTC. Amino acids: CASSVGGLAGNEQFF.

Note on this clone: This specimen includes other DNA sequences encoding the same CDR3. The chain has TRBV11-2 and TRBJ2-7; D not certain. The length of the CDR3 is 13 residues. V lost 1 base to trimming and J lost 2 bases, with 6 bases between them. CDR1 and CDR2 (germline): SGHAT, FQNNGV. The CDR3 bases are TGTGCCAGCAGCTTAGGCAGAACCTACGAGCAGTACTTC. Residues: CASSLGRTYEQYF.

This clone was seen once. The J gene is TRBJ2-3, the V gene TRBV4-1, with D tentatively TRBD2 (7 bases). Germline V gene lookup returns CDR1 MGHRA and CDR2 YSYEKL. This CDR3 contains 18 residues. V was pared by 0 bases and J by 3 bases, with 19 bases between. CDR3 DNA sequence: TGCGCCAGCAGCCAAGATTCAAGGGAGGGGGGCGAGACAGATACGCAGTATTTT. It yields the protein CASSQDSREGGETDTQYF.

The rearrangement links TRBV5-1 to TRBJ2-1; D is unresolved. The CDR3 has 16 amino acids. Germline V gives CDR1 SGHRS, CDR2 YFSETQ. V was cut by 6 bases and J by 4 bases, with 20 bases left in between. The CDR3 loop reads CASKQIEPTPYNEQFF. For the CDR3, the DNA is TGCGCCAGCAAACAGATCGAACCCACTCCATACAATGAGCAGTTCTTC.